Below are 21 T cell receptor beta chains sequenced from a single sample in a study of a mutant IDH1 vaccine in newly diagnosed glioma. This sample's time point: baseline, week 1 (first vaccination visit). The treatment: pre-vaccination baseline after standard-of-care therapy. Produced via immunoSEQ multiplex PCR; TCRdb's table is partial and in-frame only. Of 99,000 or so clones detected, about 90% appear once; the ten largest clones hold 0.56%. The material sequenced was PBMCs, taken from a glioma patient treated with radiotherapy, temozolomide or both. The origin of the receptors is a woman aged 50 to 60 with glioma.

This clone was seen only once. CDR3: CAISDRALSGANVLTF. CDR3 nucleotide sequence: TGTGCCATCAGTGACCGGGCCCTCTCTGGGGCCAACGTCCTGACTTTC. The V call is TRBV10-3, the J call TRBJ2-6; D uncertain. Germline V CDR1 and CDR2: ENHRY, SYGVKD. This CDR3 is 16 amino acids long. V was trimmed by 3 bases and J by 0 bases, leaving 9 bases between them.

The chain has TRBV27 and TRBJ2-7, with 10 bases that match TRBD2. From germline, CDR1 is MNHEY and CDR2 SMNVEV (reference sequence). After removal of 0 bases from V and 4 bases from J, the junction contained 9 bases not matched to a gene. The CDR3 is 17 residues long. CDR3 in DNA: TGTGCCAGCAGTTTATCGGCTAGCGGGAGTCCCACTTACGAGCAGTACTTC. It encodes CASSLSASGSPTYEQYF.

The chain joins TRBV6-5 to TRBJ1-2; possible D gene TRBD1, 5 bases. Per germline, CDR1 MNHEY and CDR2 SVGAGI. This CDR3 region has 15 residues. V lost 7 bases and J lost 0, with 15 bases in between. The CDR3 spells CASKQGNIPNYGYTF. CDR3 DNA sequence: TGTGCCAGCAAGCAGGGCAACATACCTAACTATGGCTACACCTTC.

CDR3 coding DNA: TGTGCCAGCAGACCCCGGGGAATGTTCCCCCAGCATTTT. As protein: CASRPRGMFPQHF. This chain uses TRBV28 with TRBJ1-5; D not resolved. V shed 6 bases and J shed 10 bases, with 16 bases lying between them. The CDR3 has 13 residues. CDR1 and CDR2 from the germline V gene are MDHEN and SYDVKM.

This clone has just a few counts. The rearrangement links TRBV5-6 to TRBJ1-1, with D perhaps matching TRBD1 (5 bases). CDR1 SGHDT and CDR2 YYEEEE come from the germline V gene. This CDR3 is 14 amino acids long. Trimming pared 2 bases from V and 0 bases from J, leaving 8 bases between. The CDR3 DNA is TGTGCCAGCAGCTTCAGGGCCTTGAACACTGAAGCTTTCTTT. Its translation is CASSFRALNTEAFF. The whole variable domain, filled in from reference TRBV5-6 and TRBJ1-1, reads DAGVTQSPTHLIKTRGQQVTLRCSPKSGHDTVSWYQQALGQGPQFIFQYYEEEERQRGNFPDRFSGHQFPNYSSELNVNALLLGDSALYLCASSFRALNTEAFFGQGTRLTVV.

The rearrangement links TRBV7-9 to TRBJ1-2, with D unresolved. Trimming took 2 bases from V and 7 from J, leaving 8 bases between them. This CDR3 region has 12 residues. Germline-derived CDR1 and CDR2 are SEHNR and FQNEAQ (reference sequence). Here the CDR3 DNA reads TGTGCCAGCAGCTTATCTTGGGCTGGCTACACCTTC. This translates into CASSLSWAGYTF.

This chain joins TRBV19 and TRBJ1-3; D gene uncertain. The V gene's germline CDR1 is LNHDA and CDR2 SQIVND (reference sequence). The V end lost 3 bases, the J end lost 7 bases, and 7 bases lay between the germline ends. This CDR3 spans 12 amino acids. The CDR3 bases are TGTGCCAGTAGTATGGCCGCGAACACCATATATTTT. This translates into CASSMAANTIYF.

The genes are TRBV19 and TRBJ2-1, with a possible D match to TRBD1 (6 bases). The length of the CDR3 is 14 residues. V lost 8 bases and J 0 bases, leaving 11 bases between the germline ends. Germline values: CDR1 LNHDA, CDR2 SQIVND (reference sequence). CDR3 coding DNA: TGTGCCAGTCGACAGGAGAGCTCCTACAATGAGCAGTTCTTC. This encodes CASRQESSYNEQFF.

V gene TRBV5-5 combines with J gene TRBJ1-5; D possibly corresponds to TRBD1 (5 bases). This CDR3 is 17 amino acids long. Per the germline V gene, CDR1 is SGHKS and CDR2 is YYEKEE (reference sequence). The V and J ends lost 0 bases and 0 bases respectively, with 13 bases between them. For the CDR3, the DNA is TGTGCCAGCAGCTTGGTGTCCAGGGTTCGTAGCAATCAGCCCCAGCATTTT. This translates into CASSLVSRVRSNQPQHF.

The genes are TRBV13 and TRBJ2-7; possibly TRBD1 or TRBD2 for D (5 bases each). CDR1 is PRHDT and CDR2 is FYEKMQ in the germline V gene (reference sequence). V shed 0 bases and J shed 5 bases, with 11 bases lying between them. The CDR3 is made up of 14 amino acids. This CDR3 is CASSLGAGRNEQYF. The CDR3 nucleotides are TGTGCCAGCAGCTTAGGGGCAGGGAGAAACGAGCAGTACTTC. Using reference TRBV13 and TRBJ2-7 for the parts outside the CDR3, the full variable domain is AAGVIQSPRHLIKEKRETATLKCYPIPRHDTVYWYQQGPGQDPQFLISFYEKMQSDKGSIPDRFSAQQFSDYHSELNMSSLELGDSALYFCASSLGAGRNEQYFGPGTRLTVT.

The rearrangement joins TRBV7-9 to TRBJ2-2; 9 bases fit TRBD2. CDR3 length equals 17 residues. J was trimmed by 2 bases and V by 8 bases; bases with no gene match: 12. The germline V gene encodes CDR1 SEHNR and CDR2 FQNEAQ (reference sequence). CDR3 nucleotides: TGTGCCAGCGGACCCGGGGCTAGCGGGATAAACACCGGGGAGCTGTTTTTT. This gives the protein CASGPGASGINTGELFF.

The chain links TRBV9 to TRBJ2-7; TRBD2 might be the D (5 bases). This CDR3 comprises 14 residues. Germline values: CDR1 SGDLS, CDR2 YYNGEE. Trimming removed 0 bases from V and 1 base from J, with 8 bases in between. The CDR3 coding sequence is TGTGCCAGCAGCGTAGGGACTCTATCCTACGAGCAGTACTTC. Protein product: CASSVGTLSYEQYF.

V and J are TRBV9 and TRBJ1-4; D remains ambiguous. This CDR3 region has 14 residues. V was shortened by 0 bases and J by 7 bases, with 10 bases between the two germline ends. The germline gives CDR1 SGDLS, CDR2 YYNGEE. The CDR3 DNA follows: TGTGCCAGCAGCGTAGGTTTTAACGTTGAAAAACTGTTTTTT. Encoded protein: CASSVGFNVEKLFF.

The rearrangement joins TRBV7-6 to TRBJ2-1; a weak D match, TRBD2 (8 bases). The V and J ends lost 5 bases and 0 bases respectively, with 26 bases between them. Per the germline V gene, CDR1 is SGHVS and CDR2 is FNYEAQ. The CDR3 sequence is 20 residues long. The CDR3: CASSETRGLAGWSSYNEQFF. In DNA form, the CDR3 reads TGTGCCAGCAGCGAAACGAGGGGGCTAGCGGGCTGGAGCTCCTACAATGAGCAGTTCTTC.

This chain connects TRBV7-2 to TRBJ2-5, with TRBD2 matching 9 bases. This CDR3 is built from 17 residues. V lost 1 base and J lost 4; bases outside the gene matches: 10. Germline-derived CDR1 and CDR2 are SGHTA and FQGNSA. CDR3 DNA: TGTGCCAGCAGCTTAGGAATGGCGGGAGGGCCGGGAGAGACCCAGTACTTC. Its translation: CASSLGMAGGPGETQYF.

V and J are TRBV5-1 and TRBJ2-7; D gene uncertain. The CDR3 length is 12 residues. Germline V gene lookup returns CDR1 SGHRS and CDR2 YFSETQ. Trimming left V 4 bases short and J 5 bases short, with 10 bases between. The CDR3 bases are TGCGCCAGCAGCGTTAGGGCAAACGAGCAGTACTTC. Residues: CASSVRANEQYF.

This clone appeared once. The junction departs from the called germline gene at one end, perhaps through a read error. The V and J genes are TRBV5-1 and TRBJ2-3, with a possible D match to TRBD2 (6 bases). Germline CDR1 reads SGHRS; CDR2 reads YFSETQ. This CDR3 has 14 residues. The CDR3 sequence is CASGLGWDSDTQYF. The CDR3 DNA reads TGCGCCAGCGGCTTGGGGTGGGACTCAGATACGCAGTATTTT.

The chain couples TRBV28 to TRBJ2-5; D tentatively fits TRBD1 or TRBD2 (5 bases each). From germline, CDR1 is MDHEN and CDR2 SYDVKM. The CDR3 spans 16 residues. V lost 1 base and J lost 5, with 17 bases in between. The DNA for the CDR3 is TGTGCCAGCAGTTTATTCGGCAGGGCCAGAGGGGAGACCCAGTACTTC. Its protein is CASSLFGRARGETQYF.

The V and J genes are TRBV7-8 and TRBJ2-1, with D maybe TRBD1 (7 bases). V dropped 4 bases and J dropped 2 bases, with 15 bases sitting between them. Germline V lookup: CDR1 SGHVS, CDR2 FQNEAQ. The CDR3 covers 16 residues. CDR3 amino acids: CASSWYRGGTYNEQFF. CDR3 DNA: TGTGCCAGCAGCTGGTACAGGGGAGGTACCTACAATGAGCAGTTCTTC.

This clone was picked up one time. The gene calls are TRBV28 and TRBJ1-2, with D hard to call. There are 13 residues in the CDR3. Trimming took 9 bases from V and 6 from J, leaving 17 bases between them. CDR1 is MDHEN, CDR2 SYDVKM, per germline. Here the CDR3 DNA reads TGTGCCAGTCTATATCAGGTGGGGAATGGCTACACCTTC. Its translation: CASLYQVGNGYTF.

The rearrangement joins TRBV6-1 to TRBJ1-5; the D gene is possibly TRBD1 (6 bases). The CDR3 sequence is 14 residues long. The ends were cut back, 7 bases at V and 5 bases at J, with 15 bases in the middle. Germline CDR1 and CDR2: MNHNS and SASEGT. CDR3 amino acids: CASTRGQPDQPQHF. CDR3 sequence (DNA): TGTGCCAGCACTAGGGGACAACCGGATCAGCCCCAGCATTTT.